What follows are 6 T cell receptor beta chains derived from one specimen sequenced in a study of vaccination effects on CD4 cells after COVID-19. These receptors have no known antigen. TCRdb's copy holds only in-frame clones and misses some; the assay was immunoSEQ multiplex PCR. The data hold tens of thousands of clones, with less than 75% observed a single time. A 10-day culture period preceded the isolation of CD4+ T cells. All study participants received two doses of BNT162b2 or mRNA-1273 vaccine. Material: CD4+ T cells from PBMCs cultured without peptide, obtained after COVID-19 vaccination. Receptors were obtained from a human donor who received a COVID-19 vaccine.

The V and J genes are TRBV24-1 and TRBJ2-3, with TRBD1 identical over 7 bases. J lost 2 bases, V lost 10 bases, and 5 bases had no gene match. The CDR3 has 13 amino acids. Germline V gene data show CDR1 as KGHDR and CDR2 as SFDVKD. CDR3 nucleotide sequence: TGTGCCACTGGACAGGAGTCCACAGATACGCAGTATTTT. The encoded protein is CATGQESTDTQYF.

This chain joins TRBV6-5 and TRBJ2-2; no reliable D call. Germline V gene sequence: CDR1 MNHEY, CDR2 SVGAGI. The germline V and J ends were trimmed by 6 bases and 6 bases, with 11 bases remaining between them. The CDR3 length is 13 residues. The CDR3 is CASRPGISGELFF. CDR3 coding DNA: TGTGCCAGCAGGCCGGGTATATCCGGGGAGCTGTTTTTT.

The chain recombines TRBV2 with TRBJ1-6; D remains unclear. CDR3 length: 15 residues. Per germline, CDR1 SNHLY and CDR2 FYNNEI. Trimming pared 8 bases from V and 4 bases from J, leaving 15 bases between. In DNA, the CDR3 is TGTGCCAGCGCCCCGGGTCGGATTTATAATTCACCCCTCCACTTT. Amino acids: CASAPGRIYNSPLHF.

In this sample, this clone turned up once. The rearrangement uses TRBV30 and TRBJ2-3; 8 positions match TRBD1. The CDR3 spans 14 residues. The germline CDR1 and CDR2 sequences are GTSNPN and SVGIG (reference sequence). The V gene end was trimmed by 2 bases and the J gene end by 1 base; junction bases not matched to a gene: 2. For the CDR3, the DNA is TGTGCCTGGAGTTTGGACAGGGGCACAGATACGCAGTATTTT. As protein: CAWSLDRGTDTQYF. Variable domain in full (rest from reference TRBV30 and TRBJ2-3): SQTIHQWPATLVQPVGSPLSLECTVEGTSNPNLYWYRQAAGRGLQLLFYSVGIGQISSEVPQNLSASRPQDRQFILSSKKLLLSDSGFYLCAWSLDRGTDTQYFGPGTRLTVL.

The DNA of the CDR3 is TGTGCCACCAGTGTTGGACCCCAACGTGGCTACACCTTC. Translation gives CATSVGPQRGYTF. The V gene is TRBV24-1, the J gene TRBJ1-2; D is undetermined. Trimming shortened V by 5 bases and J by 7 bases, and 13 bases separated the two germline ends. Germline CDR1 KGHDR, CDR2 SFDVKD. CDR3 length: 13 amino acids.

This clone showed up just once. The rearrangement joins TRBV18 to TRBJ2-1, with 12 bases matching TRBD2. The CDR3 consists of 17 residues. V lost 5 bases, J lost 12 bases, and 17 bases stayed unmatched. Germline values: CDR1 KGHSH, CDR2 LQKENI. The CDR3 nucleotides read TGTGCCAGCTCAGAAGGACTAGCGGGGACTGCCCGGTACGTGCAGTTCTTC. This sequence encodes CASSEGLAGTARYVQFF.